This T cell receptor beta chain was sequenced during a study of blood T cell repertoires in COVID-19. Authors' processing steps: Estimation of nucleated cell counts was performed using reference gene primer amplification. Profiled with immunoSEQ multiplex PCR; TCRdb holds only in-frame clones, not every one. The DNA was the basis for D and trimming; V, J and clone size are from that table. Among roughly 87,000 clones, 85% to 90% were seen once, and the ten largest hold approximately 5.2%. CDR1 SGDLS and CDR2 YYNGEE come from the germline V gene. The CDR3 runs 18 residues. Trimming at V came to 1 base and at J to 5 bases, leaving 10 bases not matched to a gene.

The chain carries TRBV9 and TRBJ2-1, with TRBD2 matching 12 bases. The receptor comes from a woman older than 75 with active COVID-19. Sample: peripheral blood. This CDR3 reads CASSVTQATSGRNNEQFF. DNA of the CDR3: TGTGCCAGCAGCGTAACCCAGGCTACTAGCGGGAGGAACAATGAGCAGTTCTTC.